Listed below are T cell receptor beta chains from one sample, sequenced in a study of T cell responses to AZD1222 COVID-19 vaccine. The method was immunoSEQ multiplex PCR; TCRdb's version includes in-frame clones alone and lacks a portion of them. The sample includes some 100,000 clones, about 85% of them seen just once. The sequencing here drew on peripheral blood, taken on day 0 of AZD1222 vaccination. Every receptor here comes from an adult in good health. Each CDR3 is given with its conserved first and last residue. D genes are given only for firm matches. Expanded clones get a size class; other rows say once, few or many, or leave the size out.

len: 14
abundance: .
v_gene: TRBV7-2
d_gene: .
j_gene: TRBJ1-1
CDR3nt: TGTGCCAGCAGCTTAACAGGGATGAACACTGAAGCTTTCTTT
CDR3aa: CASSLTGMNTEAFF

len: 15
abundance: .
v_gene: TRBV5-1
d_gene: .
j_gene: TRBJ1-5
CDR3nt: TGCGCCAGCAGCTTAGACTTTGACAGCAATCAGCCCCAGCATTTT
CDR3aa: CASSLDFDSNQPQHF

len: 14
abundance: .
v_gene: TRBV25-1
d_gene: .
j_gene: TRBJ1-4
CDR3nt: TGTGCCAGCAGTGAGAGGGGGGCAGTAGAAAAACTGTTTTTT
CDR3aa: CASSERGAVEKLFF

len: 14
abundance: once
v_gene: TRBV11-2
d_gene: .
j_gene: TRBJ2-5
CDR3nt: TGTGCCAGCAGCTTAGTCAGGGGGGCAGAGACCCAGTACTTC
CDR3aa: CASSLVRGAETQYF

len: 13
abundance: .
v_gene: TRBV29-1
d_gene: TRBD1
j_gene: TRBJ2-7
CDR3nt: TGCAGCGCCATGGGACAGGGGGTCTACGAGCAGTACTTC
CDR3aa: CSAMGQGVYEQYF

len: 16
abundance: .
v_gene: TRBV23-1
d_gene: TRBD1
j_gene: TRBJ1-5
CDR3nt: TGCGCCAGCAGTCAGGGACAGGGCCATTGGAGTCAGCCCCAGCATTTT
CDR3aa: CASSQGQGHWSQPQHF

len: 15
abundance: .
v_gene: TRBV5-4
d_gene: .
j_gene: TRBJ1-5
CDR3nt: TGTGCCAGCACCCCAACGGACAGATACAATCAGCCCCAGCATTTT
CDR3aa: CASTPTDRYNQPQHF

len: 14
abundance: .
v_gene: TRBV5-5
d_gene: .
j_gene: TRBJ1-6
CDR3nt: TGTGCCAGCAGCTTAGGAACAGGAGATTCACCCCTCCACTTT
CDR3aa: CASSLGTGDSPLHF

len: 16
abundance: once
v_gene: TRBV6-2/TRBV6-3
d_gene: TRBD1
j_gene: TRBJ1-5
CDR3nt: TGTGCCAGCAGTTATCAAGCCAGGGGGGGGTTCCAGCCCCAGCATTTT
CDR3aa: CASSYQARGGFQPQHF

len: 14
abundance: once
v_gene: TRBV5-1
d_gene: TRBD1
j_gene: TRBJ1-5
CDR3nt: TGCGCCAGCAGCCCCGGGACAGCTAATCAGCCCCAGCATTTT
CDR3aa: CASSPGTANQPQHF

len: 12
abundance: .
v_gene: TRBV12-3/TRBV12-4
d_gene: .
j_gene: TRBJ2-1
CDR3nt: TGTGCCAGCAGTTTAGAATGGTATGAGCAGTTCTTC
CDR3aa: CASSLEWYEQFF

len: 14
abundance: .
v_gene: TRBV7-9
d_gene: .
j_gene: TRBJ1-2
CDR3nt: TGTGCCAGCAGCCGGGAAGACAGTAACTATGGCTACACCTTC
CDR3aa: CASSREDSNYGYTF

len: 15
abundance: .
v_gene: TRBV5-1
d_gene: .
j_gene: TRBJ2-7
CDR3nt: TGCGCCAGCAGCTTGTACGCTGGGAGCTCCTACGAGCAGTACTTC
CDR3aa: CASSLYAGSSYEQYF

len: 15
abundance: .
v_gene: TRBV9
d_gene: TRBD1
j_gene: TRBJ2-1
CDR3nt: TGTGCCAGCAGCCCAGGGACAGACCACTACAATGAGCAGTTCTTC
CDR3aa: CASSPGTDHYNEQFF

len: 14
abundance: .
v_gene: TRBV19
d_gene: TRBD1
j_gene: TRBJ1-6
CDR3nt: TGTGCCAGTAGTATCGCGACAGGGTATATCCCCCTCCACTTT
CDR3aa: CASSIATGYIPLHF

len: 14
abundance: .
v_gene: TRBV28
d_gene: TRBD1
j_gene: TRBJ2-7
CDR3nt: TGTGCCAGCAGTCCTTTGACAGGGGTCGACGAGCAGTACTTC
CDR3aa: CASSPLTGVDEQYF

len: 16
abundance: .
v_gene: TRBV4-2
d_gene: .
j_gene: TRBJ2-1
CDR3nt: TGTGCCAGCAGCCAAACCTTGGGGGGTTCCTACAATGAGCAGTTCTTC
CDR3aa: CASSQTLGGSYNEQFF

len: 14
abundance: .
v_gene: TRBV28
d_gene: .
j_gene: TRBJ2-5
CDR3nt: TGTGCCAGCAATTCACCCGGGAGCCGAGAGACCCAGTACTTC
CDR3aa: CASNSPGSRETQYF

len: 12
abundance: .
v_gene: TRBV2
d_gene: .
j_gene: TRBJ1-5
CDR3nt: TGTGCCAGCAGTGACATTGATCAGCCCCAGCATTTT
CDR3aa: CASSDIDQPQHF

len: 14
abundance: once
v_gene: TRBV7-9
d_gene: .
j_gene: TRBJ1-1
CDR3nt: TGTGCCAGCAGCTTACTTTGGGGGAACACTGAAGCTTTCTTT
CDR3aa: CASSLLWGNTEAFF

len: 13
abundance: .
v_gene: TRBV28
d_gene: .
j_gene: TRBJ1-2
CDR3nt: TGTGCCAGCAGTCAGGACACCAAACGAGGCTACACCTTC
CDR3aa: CASSQDTKRGYTF

len: 14
abundance: .
v_gene: TRBV6-2/TRBV6-3
d_gene: .
j_gene: TRBJ2-5
CDR3nt: TGTGCCAGCACCCCACACCTGTACCAAGAGACCCAGTACTTC
CDR3aa: CASTPHLYQETQYF

len: 15
abundance: .
v_gene: TRBV7-6
d_gene: TRBD2
j_gene: TRBJ2-3
CDR3nt: TGTGCCAGCAGCTTAATGGGGGGGGATGAGGATACGCAGTATTTT
CDR3aa: CASSLMGGDEDTQYF

len: 13
abundance: .
v_gene: TRBV7-9
d_gene: .
j_gene: TRBJ1-1
CDR3nt: TGTGCCGGGCGTGGGTTAATGAACACTGAAGCTTTCTTT
CDR3aa: CAGRGLMNTEAFF

len: 15
abundance: .
v_gene: TRBV27
d_gene: TRBD1
j_gene: TRBJ2-7
CDR3nt: TGTGCCAGCAGGTACAGGGGGAAACCCTCCTACGAGCAGTACTTC
CDR3aa: CASRYRGKPSYEQYF

len: 14
abundance: .
v_gene: TRBV2
d_gene: TRBD1
j_gene: TRBJ2-1
CDR3nt: TGTGCCAGCGACGCGGGGAACAGGGGGAATGAGCAGTTCTTC
CDR3aa: CASDAGNRGNEQFF

len: 15
abundance: .
v_gene: TRBV2
d_gene: TRBD1
j_gene: TRBJ2-7
CDR3nt: TGTGCCAGCAGGGGGTCGGGACAGGGAAGTTCCGAGCAGTACTTC
CDR3aa: CASRGSGQGSSEQYF

len: 15
abundance: .
v_gene: TRBV9
d_gene: TRBD2
j_gene: TRBJ2-3
CDR3nt: TGTGCCAGCAGCCCCCCGGGCGGGAGGGCCGACACGCAGTATTTT
CDR3aa: CASSPPGGRADTQYF

len: 19
abundance: .
v_gene: TRBV4-1
d_gene: .
j_gene: TRBJ1-6
CDR3nt: TGCGCCAGCAGCCAGGGGTATGGAGGGACGCCCGCAGCAAATTCACCCCTCCACTTT
CDR3aa: CASSQGYGGTPAANSPLHF

len: 14
abundance: .
v_gene: TRBV29-1
d_gene: .
j_gene: TRBJ2-5
CDR3nt: TGCAGCGGAAGAAACATAGCTGTGGGCGAGACCCAGTACTTC
CDR3aa: CSGRNIAVGETQYF

len: 12
abundance: .
v_gene: TRBV5-6
d_gene: .
j_gene: TRBJ2-1
CDR3nt: TGTGCCAGCAGCTTATGGGGGAATGAGCAGTTCTTC
CDR3aa: CASSLWGNEQFF

len: 14
abundance: .
v_gene: TRBV5-8
d_gene: TRBD1
j_gene: TRBJ1-2
CDR3nt: TGTGCCAGCAGCTTGGACAGGGGAGACTCTGGCTACACCTTC
CDR3aa: CASSLDRGDSGYTF

len: 16
abundance: .
v_gene: TRBV25-1
d_gene: TRBD1
j_gene: TRBJ1-1
CDR3nt: TGTGCCAGCAGTGAATCCCAGGGGGGGACAGCGAGTGAAGCTTTCTTT
CDR3aa: CASSESQGGTASEAFF

len: 13
abundance: once
v_gene: TRBV5-1
d_gene: .
j_gene: TRBJ1-1
CDR3nt: TGCGCCACCTCGAGGGGGGGTGACACTGAAGCTTTCTTT
CDR3aa: CATSRGGDTEAFF

len: 15
abundance: .
v_gene: TRBV14
d_gene: .
j_gene: TRBJ1-4
CDR3nt: TGTGCCAGCAGCCTCCGGACCGGGACTAATGAAAAACTGTTTTTT
CDR3aa: CASSLRTGTNEKLFF

len: 13
abundance: few
v_gene: TRBV5-8
d_gene: TRBD1
j_gene: TRBJ1-1
CDR3nt: TGTGCCAGCAGGGCCAGGGGGCACTCTGAAGCTTTCTTT
CDR3aa: CASRARGHSEAFF

len: 16
abundance: .
v_gene: TRBV7-7
d_gene: .
j_gene: TRBJ2-3
CDR3nt: TGTGCTAGCAGCTTAGGGTATGGCGGGACGACAGATACGCAGTATTTT
CDR3aa: CASSLGYGGTTDTQYF

len: 12
abundance: .
v_gene: TRBV15
d_gene: .
j_gene: TRBJ2-5
CDR3nt: TGTGCCACCAGCAGAGTAAAGGAGACCCAGTACTTC
CDR3aa: CATSRVKETQYF

len: 18
abundance: .
v_gene: TRBV20-1
d_gene: TRBD2
j_gene: TRBJ2-4
CDR3nt: TGCAGTGCTAGTCCAGCGGGAGCTAGGATAATAGCCAAAAACATTCAGTACTTC
CDR3aa: CSASPAGARIIAKNIQYF

len: 12
abundance: .
v_gene: TRBV7-9
d_gene: .
j_gene: TRBJ1-5
CDR3nt: TGTGCCAGCAGCCCGCAGAATCAGCCCCAGCATTTT
CDR3aa: CASSPQNQPQHF

len: 15
abundance: .
v_gene: TRBV19
d_gene: .
j_gene: TRBJ1-5
CDR3nt: TGTGCCAGCACCCCGTGGGGGGGAAGCAATCAGCCCCAGCATTTT
CDR3aa: CASTPWGGSNQPQHF

len: 15
abundance: .
v_gene: TRBV7-8
d_gene: TRBD1
j_gene: TRBJ2-5
CDR3nt: TGTGCCAGCAGCTCTCAGACAGGGTACCAAGAGACCCAGTACTTC
CDR3aa: CASSSQTGYQETQYF

len: 15
abundance: .
v_gene: TRBV6-5
d_gene: .
j_gene: TRBJ1-3
CDR3nt: TGTGCCAGCAGTTACTCAGGGTTCTCTGGAAACACCATATATTTT
CDR3aa: CASSYSGFSGNTIYF

len: 14
abundance: .
v_gene: TRBV7-3
d_gene: .
j_gene: TRBJ2-7
CDR3nt: TGTGCCAGCAGCCCGGGGCGGTTCTCCTACGAGCAGTACTTC
CDR3aa: CASSPGRFSYEQYF

len: 14
abundance: .
v_gene: TRBV6-5
d_gene: .
j_gene: TRBJ1-2
CDR3nt: TGTGCCAGCAGTTACGGCAGGGCCAACTATGGCTACACCTTC
CDR3aa: CASSYGRANYGYTF